These 28 T cell receptor beta chains share one sample of origin, sequenced in a study of blood T cell repertoires in COVID-19. Clones were sequenced by immunoSEQ multiplex PCR, and TCRdb holds only the in-frame ones, with some missing. Here the sample spans nearly 60,000 clones, over 75% being singletons. Sequenced input: peripheral blood. These TCRs come from a man between 40 and 49 years old with active COVID-19.

The chain carries TRBV5-1 and TRBJ2-3, with a tentative D call TRBD1 (6 bases). CDR1 SGHRS and CDR2 YFSETQ come from the germline V gene. The CDR3 sequence is 15 residues long. The V gene lost 2 bases and the J gene lost 0 bases, with 10 bases spanning the gap. The CDR3 nucleotides read TGCGCCAGCAGCTTACAGGGATCTAGCACAGATACGCAGTATTTT. This encodes CASSLQGSSTDTQYF.

This clone was found a few times. The rearrangement joins TRBV27 to TRBJ2-6; a weak D match, TRBD1 (6 bases). V was shortened by 6 bases and J by 2 bases, with 11 bases between the two germline ends. The CDR3 spans 15 residues. In germline, CDR1 is MNHEY, CDR2 SMNVEV (reference sequence). The CDR3 region has the DNA TGTGCCAGCAGATCCTCAGGGGCTGGGGCCAACGTCCTGACTTTC. This gives the protein CASRSSGAGANVLTF.

With respect to this clone: A junction end diverges from the germline sequence, so it may reflect a read error. The rearrangement uses TRBV4-2 and TRBJ1-2; no reliable D call. The CDR3 extends over 16 amino acids. In germline, CDR1 is LGHNA, CDR2 YNFKEQ. In DNA, the CDR3 is TGTGCCAGCAACCAAGAATACGGTTCCCTTAGGAGGGGCTACACCTTC. Translating it yields CASNQEYGSLRRGYTF.

This sequence joins TRBV18 and TRBJ1-5; D gene unclear. CDR1 is KGHSH, CDR2 LQKENI, per germline. Trimming removed 0 bases from V and 1 base from J, with 13 bases in between. This CDR3 is 17 amino acids long. DNA of the CDR3: TGTGCCAGCTCACCACCGGGCCAGACGGTGAGCAATCAGCCCCAGCATTTT. It is translated as CASSPPGQTVSNQPQHF.

This chain links TRBV28 with TRBJ1-3, with D hard to call. The germline CDR1 and CDR2 sequences are MDHEN and SYDVKM. V gave up 7 bases and J gave up 2 bases, with 15 bases separating them. CDR3 length: 15 residues. DNA of the CDR3: TGTGCCAGCACTATAAGCCGTCGTCCTGGAAACACCATATATTTT. Encoded protein: CASTISRRPGNTIYF.

In DNA, the CDR3 is TGCGCCAGCAGCCACCCAGGACAGACTAATGAAAAACTGTTTTTT. As protein: CASSHPGQTNEKLFF. This rearrangement joins TRBV4-1 to TRBJ1-4; a weak D match, TRBD1 (6 bases). The length of the CDR3 is 15 residues. From germline, CDR1 is MGHRA and CDR2 YSYEKL. V was pared by 3 bases and J by 2 bases, with 10 bases between.

CDR3 in DNA: TGTGCCAGTAGTCCTCGGACAGGGGATAATGGCTACACCTTC. It codes for CASSPRTGDNGYTF. This rearrangement joins TRBV19 to TRBJ1-2; 9 positions agree with TRBD1. After removal of 5 bases from V and 6 bases from J, the junction contained 7 bases not matched to a gene. The CDR3 runs 14 residues. The V gene's germline CDR1 is LNHDA and CDR2 SQIVND (reference sequence).

V gene TRBV7-3 combines with J gene TRBJ2-7; no reliable D call. Germline lookup yields CDR1 SGHTA and CDR2 FQGTGA. V was trimmed by 2 bases and J by 6 bases, leaving 11 bases between them. The CDR3 extends over 13 amino acids. CDR3 nucleotide sequence: TGTGCCAGCAGCTTATCACCGGGTCTCGAGCAGTACTTC. This gives the protein CASSLSPGLEQYF. Supplemented by reference TRBV7-3 and TRBJ2-7, the full variable domain reads GAGVSQTPSNKVTEKGKYVELRCDPISGHTALYWYRQSLGQGPEFLIYFQGTGAADDSGLPNDRFFAVRPEGSVSTLKIQRTERGDSAVYLCASSLSPGLEQYFGPGTRLTVT.

This clone was seen only once. V is TRBV12-2 and J is TRBJ2-1; the DNA was not used to check the table's D call, TRBD2. TRBV12-2 is a documented pseudogene. The CDR3 is 14 amino acids. The CDR3 sequence is CASRLLANYNEQFF. The CDR3 nucleotides read TGTGCAAGTCGCTTGCTAGCGAACTACAATGAGCAGTTCTTC.

The V gene is TRBV9, the J gene TRBJ1-5; 8 nucleotides align to TRBD1. CDR1 is SGDLS and CDR2 is YYNGEE in the germline V gene. V trimming: 4 bases; J trimming: 5 bases; junction bases outside the gene matches: 5. This CDR3 has 14 amino acids. As DNA, the CDR3 is TGTGCCAGCAGCCCCAGGACAGGGCATCAGCCCCAGCATTTT. Translation gives CASSPRTGHQPQHF.

This chain connects TRBV10-3 to TRBJ1-5; D perhaps matches TRBD1 (5 bases). Germline CDR1 is ENHRY and CDR2 is SYGVKD. Trimming shortened V by 0 bases and J by 2 bases, and 14 bases separated the two germline ends. CDR3 length: 17 residues. The CDR3 coding sequence is TGTGCCATCAGTGAGTCGAGGGGACCGGGAGGCAATCAGCCCCAGCATTTT. Its protein product is CAISESRGPGGNQPQHF.

This rearrangement joins TRBV5-1 to TRBJ1-1; no clear D gene. This CDR3 is built from 14 residues. V lost 7 bases, J lost 4 bases, and 17 bases lay in between. Germline values: CDR1 SGHRS, CDR2 YFSETQ. CDR3 DNA: TGCGCCAGCGTCGCCAGCGGTTCTAGCACTGAAGCTTTCTTT. It encodes CASVASGSSTEAFF.

J is TRBJ2-5 and V is TRBV4-1, with TRBD2 matching 9 bases. J gave up 4 bases and V 4 bases, and 4 bases lay outside the gene matches. The CDR3 spans 14 residues. Germline V gives CDR1 MGHRA, CDR2 YSYEKL. DNA for the CDR3: TGCGCCAGCAGCCTAGGACTAGCGCTAGAGACCCAGTACTTC. Translating gives CASSLGLALETQYF.

This clone was observed a single time. V usage is TRBV3-1 (or the pseudogene TRBV3-2) and J usage is TRBJ2-7; D is undetermined. V was shortened by 4 bases and J by 4 bases, with 11 bases between the two germline ends. The CDR3 covers 13 residues. CDR1 is LGHDT and CDR2 is YNNKEL in the germline V gene (reference sequence). The chain's CDR3 is CASSPLYPYEQYF. The CDR3 DNA sequence: TGTGCCAGCAGCCCACTATACCCGTACGAGCAGTACTTC.

This rearrangement joins TRBV7-7 to TRBJ2-1, with TRBD2 matching over 7 bases. CDR3 length equals 16 residues. Trimming took 4 bases from V and 8 from J; bases not matched to a gene: 14. The V gene's germline CDR1 is SSHAT and CDR2 FNYEAQ (reference sequence). CDR3 protein: CASSSLEGGPGDEQFF. The CDR3, as DNA: TGTGCCAGCAGCTCCCTTGAGGGAGGGCCGGGGGATGAGCAGTTCTTC.

The chain employs TRBV7-2 and TRBJ2-5; D gene unclear. The germline V gene has CDR1 SGHTA and CDR2 FQGNSA. This CDR3 is built from 13 residues. With 2 bases removed from V and 5 bases from J, the gap between germline ends came to 9 bases. The CDR3 protein is CASSLMRSETQYF. DNA for the CDR3: TGTGCCAGCAGCTTAATGCGGTCGGAGACCCAGTACTTC.

This chain joins TRBV24-1 and TRBJ2-6; no definite D call. V lost 5 bases, J lost 1 base, and 5 bases lay in between. CDR1 is KGHDR and CDR2 is SFDVKD in the germline V gene. The CDR3 sequence is 14 residues long. CDR3 region: CATSGQSGANVLTF. The CDR3, as DNA: TGTGCCACCAGTGGACAATCTGGGGCCAACGTCCTGACTTTC.

The chain links TRBV5-4 to TRBJ1-2; D is undetermined. Germline V gene sequence: CDR1 SGHNT, CDR2 YYREEE (reference sequence). The CDR3 has 13 residues. V was cut by 0 bases and J by 2 bases, with 5 bases left in between. The CDR3 coding sequence is TGTGCCAGCAGCTTGGGGCAGAACTATGGCTACACCTTC. It yields the protein CASSLGQNYGYTF.

The genes are TRBV28 and TRBJ2-4; 7 bases are shared with TRBD2. J was trimmed by 0 bases and V by 6 bases; bases with no gene match: 14. CDR1 is MDHEN and CDR2 is SYDVKM in the germline V gene. The CDR3 extends over 18 amino acids. For the CDR3, the DNA is TGTGCCAGCAGCCAACCCTGGGGGGGGTACGAAGCCAAAAACATTCAGTACTTC. Its protein is CASSQPWGGYEAKNIQYF.

The chain recombines TRBV3-1 (or the pseudogene TRBV3-2) with TRBJ1-5, with D perhaps matching TRBD1 (5 bases). This CDR3 contains 14 residues. V shed 4 bases and J shed 9 bases, with 16 bases lying between them. Per germline, CDR1 LGHDT and CDR2 YNNKEL (reference sequence). The CDR3 DNA reads TGTGCCAGCAGCCGAGACGGGACTCAGGGGCCCCAGCATTTT. Protein sequence: CASSRDGTQGPQHF.

J is TRBJ2-1 and V is TRBV12-3 or TRBV12-4; D is uncertain. The ends were cut back, 2 bases at V and 10 bases at J, with 9 bases in the middle. The CDR3 is made up of 12 amino acids. CDR3 protein: CASSLSREEQFF. DNA of the CDR3: TGTGCCAGCAGTTTAAGTCGAGAGGAGCAGTTCTTC.

The chain combines TRBV2 with TRBJ2-3; the D gene is possibly TRBD1 (5 bases). V lost 3 bases and J lost 2, with 12 bases in between. The CDR3 extends over 15 amino acids. Germline CDR1 is SNHLY and CDR2 is FYNNEI. CDR3: CASSDSTDFTDTQYF. The CDR3 nucleotides read TGTGCCAGCAGTGACTCGACAGATTTCACAGATACGCAGTATTTT.

The rearrangement uses TRBV3-1 (or the pseudogene TRBV3-2) and TRBJ1-1, with D possibly being TRBD1 (5 bases). The CDR3 is 14 amino acids. CDR1 is LGHDT, CDR2 YNNKEL, per germline (reference sequence). The V end lost 2 bases, the J end lost 3 bases, and 10 bases lay between the germline ends. The CDR3 nucleotides are TGTGCCAGCAGCCAAATGGGGGAGGACACTGAAGCTTTCTTT. Amino acids: CASSQMGEDTEAFF.

This clone was seen a handful of times. The genes are TRBV7-3 and TRBJ2-2; 8 bases are a match to TRBD2. The CDR3 runs to 16 residues. Germline loops: CDR1 SGHTA, CDR2 FQGTGA. The trim removed 5 bases at V and 3 bases at J, leaving 8 bases unmatched. The CDR3 sequence: CASSAMRAGDTGELFF. CDR3 DNA sequence: TGTGCCAGCAGCGCTATGAGAGCGGGAGACACCGGGGAGCTGTTTTTT.

The V gene is TRBV12-3 or TRBV12-4, the J gene TRBJ1-2; D may be TRBD1 (5 bases). V shed 6 bases and J shed 8 bases, with 16 bases lying between them. The CDR3 extends over 13 amino acids. The CDR3 DNA reads as TGTGCCAGCAGCCTCGGGGGGAGAAAAGGCTACACCTTC. Protein sequence: CASSLGGRKGYTF.

The V gene is TRBV9, the J gene TRBJ2-1, with D maybe TRBD2 (7 bases). The ends were cut back, 2 bases at V and 9 bases at J, with 15 bases in the middle. Germline lookup yields CDR1 SGDLS and CDR2 YYNGEE. CDR3 length equals 14 residues. This CDR3 is CASSVSGRGSEQFF. For the CDR3, the DNA is TGTGCCAGCAGCGTGAGTGGGAGGGGGAGTGAGCAGTTCTTC. The whole variable domain, filled in from reference TRBV9 and TRBJ2-1, reads DSGVTQTPKHLITATGQRVTLRCSPRSGDLSVYWYQQSLDQGLQFLIQYYNGEERAKGNILERFSAQQFPDLHSELNLSSLELGDSALYFCASSVSGRGSEQFFGPGTRLTVL.

This clone was recorded a few times. This chain connects TRBV24-1 to TRBJ2-2; D is unresolved. Trimming cost V 9 bases and J 4 bases, with 5 bases left between them. CDR1 and CDR2 (germline): KGHDR, SFDVKD. The CDR3 runs to 11 residues. For the CDR3, the DNA is TGTGCCACCTCTCGCACCGGGGAGCTGTTTTTT. This sequence encodes CATSRTGELFF.

The CDR3 bases are TGTGCCAGCAGCTTGGGCGGCACCGGGGAGCTGTTTTTT. It translates to CASSLGGTGELFF. The V call is TRBV5-5, the J call TRBJ2-2; no reliable D call. Trimming took off 0 bases at V and 4 bases at J, with 4 bases between the two ends. This CDR3 spans 13 amino acids. CDR1 and CDR2 from the germline V gene are SGHKS and YYEKEE (reference sequence).